What follows are 30 T cell receptor beta chains derived from one specimen sequenced in a study of shared clonotypes between healthy human individuals. Method: immunoSEQ multiplex PCR; TCRdb's copy keeps in-frame clones and lacks some. The sample consists of about 2.4 million clones, roughly 93% of them appearing once. Material for sequencing was naive CD4+ T cells from PBMCs. Subset of the sample: CD45RA+ positively selected. These receptors came from a man between 18 and 29 years old in good health. Some clones in this sample may be carry-over from other donors' samples.

V gene TRBV7-8 combines with J gene TRBJ2-3; D is undetermined. Germline assignment: CDR1 SGHVS and CDR2 FQNEAQ. The V and J ends lost 3 bases and 0 bases respectively, with 13 bases between them. The CDR3 is 16 amino acids. The CDR3, as DNA: TGTGCCAGCAGCTTCCGACGCCCCCCTAGCACAGATACGCAGTATTTT. Its protein product is CASSFRRPPSTDTQYF.

The chain has TRBV28 and TRBJ2-1; 12 bases agree with TRBD2. J lost 7 bases, V lost 5 bases, and 9 bases had no gene match. Germline CDR1 MDHEN, CDR2 SYDVKM. The CDR3 runs 16 residues. CDR3 nucleotides: TGTGCCAGCAGTCCCCCCGGACTAGCGGGATGGAATGAGCAGTTCTTC. Residues: CASSPPGLAGWNEQFF.

This chain connects TRBV14 to TRBJ2-2; 7 positions match TRBD1. Germline CDR1 SGHDN, CDR2 FVKESK. This CDR3 region has 16 residues. V shed 5 bases and J 2 bases; nucleotides not matched to a gene: 8. The CDR3 sequence: CASSFTGDQNTGELFF. The CDR3 nucleotides are TGTGCCAGCAGCTTTACAGGGGATCAAAACACCGGGGAGCTGTTTTTT.

The genes are TRBV11-2 and TRBJ1-5; 8 nucleotides line up with TRBD1. The CDR3 runs to 15 residues. Germline trimming cut 4 bases from V and 2 bases from J; bases unmatched to any gene: 4. The germline V gene has CDR1 SGHAT and CDR2 FQNNGV. CDR3 DNA: TGTGCCAGCAGCTCCGACAGGGGACGCAATCAGCCCCAGCATTTT. It specifies CASSSDRGRNQPQHF.

This clone appeared once. One end of the junction is discordant with germline, which a read error may explain. Additional DNA sequences in this sample encode the identical CDR3. The genes are TRBV18 and TRBJ2-1; 11 bases agree with TRBD2. This CDR3 comprises 15 residues. CDR1 KGHSH and CDR2 LQKENI come from the germline V gene. The CDR3 sequence: CASSPLAGVANEQFF. CDR3 coding DNA: TGTGCCAGCTCCCCACTAGCGGGAGTAGCAAATGAGCAGTTCTTC.

This chain joins TRBV30 and TRBJ2-1, with D maybe TRBD1 (5 bases). This CDR3 has 19 residues. V was pared by 2 bases and J by 6 bases, with 29 bases between. Germline V CDR1 and CDR2: GTSNPN, SVGIG (reference sequence). The CDR3 is CAWSRGRGATASYSNEQFF. The DNA for the CDR3 is TGTGCCTGGAGTAGGGGCCGAGGAGCGACAGCTTCCTATTCCAATGAGCAGTTCTTC.

This chain connects TRBV18 to TRBJ2-3; possible D gene TRBD1, 5 bases. The CDR3 has 14 amino acids. From germline, CDR1 is KGHSH and CDR2 LQKENI. V was shortened by 4 bases and J by 1 base, with 9 bases between the two germline ends. The CDR3 DNA reads as TGTGCCAGCTCACAAATGACAGGCACAGATACGCAGTATTTT. It is translated as CASSQMTGTDTQYF.

The rearrangement joins TRBV7-3 to TRBJ2-2; no reliable D call. With 2 bases removed from V and 8 bases from J, the gap between germline ends came to 15 bases. CDR1 is SGHTA and CDR2 is FQGTGA in the germline V gene. The CDR3 is 15 amino acids. CDR3 residues: CASSLWADQSGELFF. The DNA of the CDR3 is TGTGCCAGCAGCTTATGGGCGGACCAGAGTGGGGAGCTGTTTTTT.

As for this clone: This CDR3 is also generated by other DNA sequences in the sample. V is TRBV7-3 and J is TRBJ2-5; 7 positions agree with TRBD1. Unmatched junction bases numbered 3, after V lost 5 bases and J lost 3 bases. Germline values: CDR1 SGHTA, CDR2 FQGTGA. This CDR3 has 13 amino acids. The CDR3 loop is CASSLDREETQYF. For the CDR3, the DNA is TGTGCCAGCAGCCTCGACAGGGAAGAGACCCAGTACTTC. The full variable domain, rest sourced from reference TRBV7-3 and TRBJ2-5, is GAGVSQTPSNKVTEKGKYVELRCDPISGHTALYWYRQSLGQGPEFLIYFQGTGAADDSGLPNDRFFAVRPEGSVSTLKIQRTERGDSAVYLCASSLDREETQYFGPGTRLLVL.

The chain recombines TRBV7-9 with TRBJ2-1, with 7 bases aligning to TRBD2. In germline, CDR1 is SEHNR, CDR2 FQNEAQ (reference sequence). V shed 5 bases, J shed 9 bases, and the junction held 13 bases outside the gene matches. This CDR3 is built from 15 residues. CDR3 coding DNA: TGTGCCAGCAGCCCAGGACTAGTGGGAGGCGGTGAGCAGTTCTTC. Translating it yields CASSPGLVGGGEQFF.

This chain links TRBV11-2 with TRBJ1-3; D not certain. Germline V lookup: CDR1 SGHAT, CDR2 FQNNGV. V lost 1 base, J lost 4 bases, and 11 bases lay in between. CDR3 length: 15 amino acids. CDR3 amino acids: CASSLVTYGGNTIYF. In DNA, the CDR3 is TGTGCCAGCAGCTTAGTGACCTATGGCGGAAACACCATATATTTT.

J is TRBJ2-1 and V is TRBV2; D possibly corresponds to TRBD1 (6 bases). CDR1 is SNHLY, CDR2 FYNNEI, per germline. Trimming stripped 5 bases from V and 0 bases from J, with 11 bases between. CDR3 length: 15 residues. CDR3 protein: CASSWDTSSYNEQFF. CDR3 coding DNA: TGTGCCAGCAGTTGGGACACTAGCTCCTACAATGAGCAGTTCTTC.

The rearrangement links TRBV5-1 to TRBJ1-3; no reliable D call. The CDR3 length is 13 residues. V was pared by 3 bases and J by 2 bases, with 6 bases between. Germline values: CDR1 SGHRS, CDR2 YFSETQ. The CDR3 DNA follows: TGCGCCAGCAGCTCGCTAGCTGGAAACACCATATATTTT. It codes for CASSSLAGNTIYF.

V usage is TRBV27 and J usage is TRBJ1-5; possible D gene TRBD1, 5 bases. The V gene lost 6 bases and the J gene lost 11 bases, with 20 bases spanning the gap. Germline V gene sequence: CDR1 MNHEY, CDR2 SMNVEV (reference sequence). The CDR3 contains 14 residues. CDR3 amino acids: CASRTTGSMGTQHF. The CDR3 DNA is TGTGCCAGCAGAACTACAGGTTCCATGGGGACCCAGCATTTT.

The chain is built from TRBV7-8 and TRBJ1-1; D remains unclear. Germline V gene sequence: CDR1 SGHVS, CDR2 FQNEAQ. Trimming pared 5 bases from V and 4 bases from J, leaving 14 bases between. CDR3 length: 14 amino acids. The chain's CDR3 is CASSAEEQSTEAFF. The CDR3 DNA reads TGTGCCAGCAGCGCAGAGGAACAGAGCACTGAAGCTTTCTTT. The full variable domain, its missing parts supplied by reference TRBV7-8 and TRBJ1-1, is GAGVSQSPRYKVAKRGQDVALRCDPISGHVSLFWYQQALGQGPEFLTYFQNEAQLDKSGLPSDRFFAERPEGSVSTLKIQRTQQEDSAVYLCASSAEEQSTEAFFGQGTRLTVV.

The chain joins TRBV18 to TRBJ2-2; tentatively, D is TRBD2 (5 bases). Per the germline V gene, CDR1 is KGHSH and CDR2 is LQKENI. The CDR3 has 20 amino acids. Trimming left V 6 bases short and J 2 bases short, with 28 bases between. The CDR3 reads CASSLKTGILALPNTGELFF. DNA of the CDR3: TGTGCCAGCTCTCTCAAGACGGGGATATTGGCGCTCCCAAACACCGGGGAGCTGTTTTTT.

The rearrangement uses TRBV7-8 and TRBJ2-5; D gene uncertain. The CDR3 has 13 amino acids. The germline gives CDR1 SGHVS, CDR2 FQNEAQ. Trimming left V 2 bases short and J 2 bases short, with 6 bases between. The CDR3 region is CASSLPEQETQYF. The CDR3 nucleotides are TGTGCCAGCAGCTTACCTGAACAAGAGACCCAGTACTTC.

This chain joins TRBV5-1 and TRBJ1-2, with unresolved D. The CDR3 has 15 amino acids. Germline loops: CDR1 SGHRS, CDR2 YFSETQ. V lost 0 bases to trimming and J lost 6 bases, with 15 bases between them. The CDR3 is CASSLAGFLGDGYTF. In DNA, the CDR3 is TGCGCCAGCAGCTTGGCGGGATTCCTGGGTGATGGCTACACCTTC.

This clone was found once. The chain has TRBV11-2 and TRBJ1-3, with no clear D. Trimming stripped 3 bases from V and 0 bases from J, with 9 bases between. This CDR3 is built from 15 residues. Germline CDR1 SGHAT, CDR2 FQNNGV. The CDR3 here is CASSLARYSGNTIYF. CDR3 in DNA: TGTGCCAGCAGCTTGGCCAGATACTCTGGAAACACCATATATTTT.

This chain links TRBV21-1 with TRBJ2-7; the table's D call of TRBD2 was not tested on the DNA. TRBV21-1 is classified as a pseudogene. CDR3 size: 14 residues. CDR3 coding DNA: TGTGCCAGCAGTGGCCAGCGGGAGTGGTACGAGCAGTACTTC. Translation gives CASSGQREWYEQYF.

The CDR3 reads CASSLYTYSNQPQHF. In DNA, the CDR3 is TGTGCCAGCAGCTTGTATACGTATAGCAATCAGCCCCAGCATTTT. The chain recombines TRBV5-5 with TRBJ1-5; D gene unclear. The CDR3 loop spans 15 amino acids. Germline V gives CDR1 SGHKS, CDR2 YYEKEE (reference sequence). The V and J ends lost 1 base and 0 bases respectively, with 8 bases between them.

V usage is TRBV30 and J usage is TRBJ2-1; no clear D gene. There are 12 residues in the CDR3. CDR1 and CDR2 (germline): GTSNPN, SVGIG (reference sequence). The ends were cut back, 1 base at V and 6 bases at J, with 7 bases in the middle. The CDR3 DNA is TGTGCCTGGAGTGGACTCCGCAATGAGCAGTTCTTC. It is translated as CAWSGLRNEQFF.

This chain uses TRBV10-3 with TRBJ2-2, with D unresolved. The CDR3 is 14 amino acids. The germline V gene has CDR1 ENHRY and CDR2 SYGVKD. V lost 8 bases to trimming and J lost 4 bases, with 14 bases between them. The CDR3 loop is CAILPQTITGELFF. The CDR3 region has the DNA TGTGCCATCCTTCCGCAGACGATCACCGGGGAGCTGTTTTTT.

This clone was detected only once. The chain couples TRBV2 to TRBJ2-1; 7 bases line up with TRBD2. J was trimmed by 5 bases and V by 9 bases; bases with no gene match: 7. Germline V gives CDR1 SNHLY, CDR2 FYNNEI. This CDR3 spans 13 amino acids. This CDR3 reads CASGLEANNEQFF. CDR3 DNA sequence: TGTGCCAGTGGACTAGAGGCAAACAATGAGCAGTTCTTC.

Of note for this clone: At the DNA level, this CDR3 is encoded by other sequences in the same sample as well. V and J are TRBV28 and TRBJ2-1; possibly TRBD1 or TRBD2 for D (5 bases each). Per the germline V gene, CDR1 is MDHEN and CDR2 is SYDVKM. The V end was cut by 2 bases, the J end by 6 bases, with 5 bases between. The CDR3 length is 12 residues. The CDR3 bases are TGTGCCAGCAGTTTAGGGGGCAATGAGCAGTTCTTC. It codes for CASSLGGNEQFF.

The genes are TRBV5-4 and TRBJ1-2, with D tentatively TRBD1 (5 bases). Germline-derived CDR1 and CDR2 are SGHNT and YYREEE (reference sequence). Trimming left V 0 bases short and J 10 bases short, with 10 bases between. This CDR3 contains 12 residues. Written as DNA, the CDR3 is TGTGCCAGCAGCTTGGGAGGGGAGGCCTACACCTTC. Encoded protein: CASSLGGEAYTF.

This clone showed up just a few times. The rearrangement uses TRBV25-1 and TRBJ1-1; D not resolved. The CDR3 covers 13 residues. Germline V gives CDR1 MGHDK, CDR2 SYGVNS. Trimming left V 4 bases short and J 4 bases short, with 10 bases between. CDR3 amino acids: CASSGGSATEAFF. The CDR3 DNA is TGTGCCAGCAGTGGTGGGTCCGCCACTGAAGCTTTCTTT.

CDR3 in DNA: TGTGCCAGTAGCCCGGCCCAGGGGGCGCTGCGGTATTTT. This codes for CASSPAQGALRYF. The V call is TRBV19, the J call TRBJ2-3; 8 bases line up with TRBD1. The V segment lost 6 bases and the J segment 14 bases; nucleotides outside the gene matches: 13. The CDR3 has 13 amino acids. Per the germline V gene, CDR1 is LNHDA and CDR2 is SQIVND (reference sequence).

The chain couples TRBV29-1 to TRBJ2-3, with D perhaps TRBD1 or TRBD2 (6 bases each). Germline CDR1 reads SQVTM; CDR2 reads ANQGSEA. This CDR3 has 14 residues. The V end lost 7 bases, the J end lost 7 bases, and 21 bases lay between the germline ends. DNA for the CDR3: TGCAGCGCCCGGAGGGGGAGAGGAGGGAATACGCAGTATTTT. Its protein product is CSARRGRGGNTQYF.

The sample holds one count of this clone. This sample includes further DNA sequences coding for the same CDR3. The chain joins TRBV6-6 to TRBJ1-1, with 8 nucleotides matching TRBD1. The germline V gene has CDR1 MNHNY and CDR2 SVGAGI (reference sequence). V was clipped by 2 bases and J by 5 bases; unmatched bases: 1. The CDR3 loop spans 13 amino acids. The CDR3 spells CASSYDRGTEAFF. Here the CDR3 DNA reads TGTGCCAGCAGTTACGACAGGGGAACTGAAGCTTTCTTT.